A single sample gave rise to the 8 T cell receptor beta chains below, sequenced in a study of cytomegalovirus exposure and HLA in healthy donors (dated by TCRdb to 2016 to 2017). Library prep was done by the immunoSEQ multiplex PCR assay. For the multiplex PCR, a mixture combining 60 forward primers for TCR Vbeta segments and 13 reverse primers for TCR Jbeta segments was used. The source is immuneACCESS, and TCRdb retained only in-frame sequences with V and J called. Part of the clones is not carried over; for the studies checked, unresolved V genes explain less than half of this, and the remainder is unexplained. The sample records about 140,000 clones, 70% to 85% of which are singletons. The ten largest account for over 8.5% of the sample. The material sequenced was PBMCs. Every receptor here comes from a woman aged 45 to 65 in good health and CMV-seropositive.

The V gene is TRBV10-3, the J gene TRBJ2-1, with a possible D match to TRBD1 (6 bases). V was cut by 4 bases and J by 4 bases, with 11 bases left in between. Looked up from germline, CDR1 is ENHRY and CDR2 is SYGVKD. The CDR3 consists of 14 residues. The CDR3 spells CAISVGQGYNEQFF. The CDR3 DNA reads as TGTGCCATCAGTGTTGGCCAGGGGTACAATGAGCAGTTCTTC.

The chain combines TRBV5-1 with TRBJ1-2; possibly TRBD1 for D (5 bases). V lost 0 bases and J 3 bases, leaving 24 bases between the germline ends. This CDR3 contains 19 residues. Per the germline V gene, CDR1 is SGHRS and CDR2 is YFSETQ. CDR3 DNA: TGCGCCAGCAGCTTGGAGGGGCCGACAAGTCCGGCTGGGTACTATGGCTACACCTTC. Translating it yields CASSLEGPTSPAGYYGYTF.

V gene TRBV6-6 combines with J gene TRBJ1-5, with TRBD1 identical over 9 bases. The CDR3 sequence is 15 residues long. From germline, CDR1 is MNHNY and CDR2 SVGAGI (reference sequence). After removal of 5 bases from V and 1 base from J, the junction contained 3 bases not matched to a gene. CDR3 loop: CASSRGQGSNQPQHF. Written as DNA, the CDR3 is TGTGCCAGCAGTAGGGGACAGGGAAGCAATCAGCCCCAGCATTTT.

Only a few counts were recorded for this clone. The chain is built from TRBV19 and TRBJ2-1, with 7 bases aligning to TRBD1. There are 15 residues in the CDR3. Germline CDR1 and CDR2: LNHDA and SQIVND (reference sequence). J lost 1 base, V lost 3 bases, and 3 bases had no gene match. The CDR3 reads CASSMADRSYNEQFF. The CDR3 DNA sequence: TGTGCCAGTAGTATGGCGGACAGGTCCTACAATGAGCAGTTCTTC.

J is TRBJ2-1 and V is TRBV27; 9 positions agree with TRBD2. After removal of 7 bases from V and 6 bases from J, the junction contained 10 bases not matched to a gene. The CDR3 length is 15 residues. Germline lookup yields CDR1 MNHEY and CDR2 SMNVEV (reference sequence). The CDR3 protein is CASTWGASGVNEQFF. CDR3 coding DNA: TGTGCCAGCACCTGGGGGGCTAGCGGGGTCAATGAGCAGTTCTTC.

The CDR3 DNA reads as TGTGCCAGCAGCTCCCAGGGCAATGGCTACACCTTC. Encoded protein: CASSSQGNGYTF. The chain links TRBV7-2 to TRBJ1-2; weak D call: TRBD1 (5 bases). Trimming cost V 4 bases and J 6 bases, with 9 bases left between them. Germline loops: CDR1 SGHTA, CDR2 FQGNSA. CDR3 length equals 12 residues.

This chain links TRBV4-1 with TRBJ2-7; 7 bases align to TRBD1. The V gene's germline CDR1 is MGHRA and CDR2 YSYEKL. The length of the CDR3 is 14 residues. J gave up 8 bases and V 0 bases, and 7 bases lay outside the gene matches. DNA of the CDR3: TGCGCCAGCAGCCAAGATACACAGGGGAATAAGCAGTACTTC. Encoded protein: CASSQDTQGNKQYF.

This sequence joins TRBV5-4 and TRBJ2-5; TRBD2 matches 12 bases. This CDR3 has 15 amino acids. Losses at the gene ends were 5 bases for V and 5 bases for J; bases not matched to a gene: 7. CDR1 and CDR2 from the germline V gene are SGHNT and YYREEE (reference sequence). DNA of the CDR3: TGTGCCAGCAGGCTCCTAGCGGGGGGGCCTGAGACCCAGTACTTC. The encoded protein is CASRLLAGGPETQYF.